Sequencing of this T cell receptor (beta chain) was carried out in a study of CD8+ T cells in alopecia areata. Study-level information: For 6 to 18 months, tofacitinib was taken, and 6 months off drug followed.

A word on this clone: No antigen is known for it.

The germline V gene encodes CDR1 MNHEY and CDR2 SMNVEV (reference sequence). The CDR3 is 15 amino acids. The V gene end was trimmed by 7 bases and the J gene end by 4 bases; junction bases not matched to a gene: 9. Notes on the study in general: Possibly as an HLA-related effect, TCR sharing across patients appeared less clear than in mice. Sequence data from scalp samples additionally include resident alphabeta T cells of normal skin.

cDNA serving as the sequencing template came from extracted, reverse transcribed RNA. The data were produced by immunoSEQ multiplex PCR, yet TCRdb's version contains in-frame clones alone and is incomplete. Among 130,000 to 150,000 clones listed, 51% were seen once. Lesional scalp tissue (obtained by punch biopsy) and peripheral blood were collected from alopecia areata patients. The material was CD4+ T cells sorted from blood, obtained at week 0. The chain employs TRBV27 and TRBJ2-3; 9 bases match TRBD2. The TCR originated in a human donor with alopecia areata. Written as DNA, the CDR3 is TGTGCCAGCATCCAGCGGCTAGCGGGGTCAGATACGCAGTATTTT. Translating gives CASIQRLAGSDTQYF.